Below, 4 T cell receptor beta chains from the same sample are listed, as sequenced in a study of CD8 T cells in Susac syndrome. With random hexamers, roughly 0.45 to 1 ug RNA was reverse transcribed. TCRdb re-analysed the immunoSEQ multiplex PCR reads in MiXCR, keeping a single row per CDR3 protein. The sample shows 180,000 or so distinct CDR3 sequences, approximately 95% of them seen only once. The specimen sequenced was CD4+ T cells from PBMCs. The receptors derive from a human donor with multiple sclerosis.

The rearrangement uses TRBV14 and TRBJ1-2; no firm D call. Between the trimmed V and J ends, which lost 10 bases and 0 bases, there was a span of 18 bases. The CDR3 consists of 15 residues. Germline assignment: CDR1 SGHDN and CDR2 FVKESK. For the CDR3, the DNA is TGTGCCAAAAGGTCAGCGAAACTAGCTAACTATGGCTACACCTTC. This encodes CAKRSAKLANYGYTF.

CDR3 residues: CSVDGQGAGGYTF. The CDR3 coding sequence is TGCAGCGTTGACGGACAGGGGGCGGGTGGCTACACCTTC. This rearrangement joins TRBV29-1 to TRBJ1-2; TRBD1 matches at 11 bases. The CDR3 runs to 13 residues. In germline, CDR1 is SQVTM, CDR2 ANQGSEA. J was trimmed by 7 bases and V by 3 bases; bases with no gene match: 4.

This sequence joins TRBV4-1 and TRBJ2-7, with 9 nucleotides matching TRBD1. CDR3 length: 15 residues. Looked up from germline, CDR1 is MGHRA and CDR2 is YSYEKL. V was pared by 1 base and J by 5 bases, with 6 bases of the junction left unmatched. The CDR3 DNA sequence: TGCGCCAGCAGCCAAGCCGGGACAGGGATTCACGAGCAGTACTTC. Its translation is CASSQAGTGIHEQYF.

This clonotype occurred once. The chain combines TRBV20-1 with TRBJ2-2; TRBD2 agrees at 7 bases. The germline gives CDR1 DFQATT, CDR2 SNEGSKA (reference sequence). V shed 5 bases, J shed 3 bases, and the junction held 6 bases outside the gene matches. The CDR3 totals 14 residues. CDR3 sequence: CSAAAGWDTGELFF. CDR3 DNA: TGCAGTGCTGCAGCGGGGTGGGACACCGGGGAGCTGTTTTTT.